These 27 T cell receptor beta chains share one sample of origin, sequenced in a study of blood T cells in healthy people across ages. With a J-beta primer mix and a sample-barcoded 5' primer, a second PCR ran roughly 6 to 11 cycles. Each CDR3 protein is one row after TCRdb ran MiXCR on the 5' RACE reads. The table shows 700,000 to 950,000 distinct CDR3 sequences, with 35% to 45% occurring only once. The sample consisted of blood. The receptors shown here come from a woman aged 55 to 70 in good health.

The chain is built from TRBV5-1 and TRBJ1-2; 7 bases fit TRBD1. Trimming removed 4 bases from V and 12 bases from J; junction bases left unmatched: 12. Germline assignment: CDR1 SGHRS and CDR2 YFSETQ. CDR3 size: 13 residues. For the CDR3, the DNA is TGCGCCAGCAGCCCCGGGACAGCCCGGGTGGACACCTTC. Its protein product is CASSPGTARVDTF. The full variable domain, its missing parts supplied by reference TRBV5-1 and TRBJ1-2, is KAGVTQTPRYLIKTRGQQVTLSCSPISGHRSVSWYQQTPGQGLQFLFEYFSETQRNKGNFPGRFSGRQFSNSRSEMNVSTLELGDSALYLCASSPGTARVDTFGSGTRLTVV.

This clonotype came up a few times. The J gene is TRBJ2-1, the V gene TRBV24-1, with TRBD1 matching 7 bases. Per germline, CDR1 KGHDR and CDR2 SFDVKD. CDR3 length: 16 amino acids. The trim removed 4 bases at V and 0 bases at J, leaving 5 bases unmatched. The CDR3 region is CATSDSRGTSYNEQFF. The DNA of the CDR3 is TGTGCCACCAGTGACTCCAGGGGGACCTCCTACAATGAGCAGTTCTTC.

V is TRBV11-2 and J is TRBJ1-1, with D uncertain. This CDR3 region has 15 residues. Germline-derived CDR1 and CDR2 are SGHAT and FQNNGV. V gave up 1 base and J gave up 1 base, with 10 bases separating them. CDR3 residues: CASSLGGFGNTEAFF. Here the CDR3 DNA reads TGTGCCAGCAGCTTAGGAGGGTTTGGGAACACTGAAGCTTTCTTT.

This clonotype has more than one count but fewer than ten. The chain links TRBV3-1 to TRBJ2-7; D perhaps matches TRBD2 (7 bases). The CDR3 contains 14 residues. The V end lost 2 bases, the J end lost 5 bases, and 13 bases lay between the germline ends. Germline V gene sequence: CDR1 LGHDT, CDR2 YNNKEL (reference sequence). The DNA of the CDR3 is TGTGCCAGCAGCCAAAGGGGGGGAGATCACGAGCAGTACTTC. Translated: CASSQRGGDHEQYF.

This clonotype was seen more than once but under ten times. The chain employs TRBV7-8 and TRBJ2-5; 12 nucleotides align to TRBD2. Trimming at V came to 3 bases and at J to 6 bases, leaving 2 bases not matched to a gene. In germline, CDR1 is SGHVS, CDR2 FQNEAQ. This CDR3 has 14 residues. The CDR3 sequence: CASSLTSGSKTQYF. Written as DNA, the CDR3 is TGTGCCAGCAGCTTGACTAGCGGGAGTAAGACCCAGTACTTC.

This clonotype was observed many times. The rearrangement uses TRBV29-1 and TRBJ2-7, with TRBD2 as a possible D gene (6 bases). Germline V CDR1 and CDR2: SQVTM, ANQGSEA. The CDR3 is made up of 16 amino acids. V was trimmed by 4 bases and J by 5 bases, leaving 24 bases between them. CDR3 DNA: TGCAGCGTTGGGGACTTGACAAACCCCAAGCTCGACGAGCAGTACTTC. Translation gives CSVGDLTNPKLDEQYF.

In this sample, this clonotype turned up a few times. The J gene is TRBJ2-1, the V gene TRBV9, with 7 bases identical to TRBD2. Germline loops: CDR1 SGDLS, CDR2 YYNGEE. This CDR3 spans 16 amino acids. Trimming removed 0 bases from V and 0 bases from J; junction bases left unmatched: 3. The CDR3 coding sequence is TGTGCCAGCAGCGTAGATGGCGGGAGCTCCTACAATGAGCAGTTCTTC. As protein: CASSVDGGSSYNEQFF.

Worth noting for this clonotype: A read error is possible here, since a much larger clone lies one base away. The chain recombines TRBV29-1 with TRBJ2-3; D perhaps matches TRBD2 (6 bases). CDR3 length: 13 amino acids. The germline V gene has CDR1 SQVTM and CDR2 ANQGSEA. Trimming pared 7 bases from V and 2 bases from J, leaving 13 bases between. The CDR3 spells CSAVGGITDTQYF. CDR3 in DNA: TGCAGCGCTGTAGGCGGGATCACAGATACGCAGTATTTT.

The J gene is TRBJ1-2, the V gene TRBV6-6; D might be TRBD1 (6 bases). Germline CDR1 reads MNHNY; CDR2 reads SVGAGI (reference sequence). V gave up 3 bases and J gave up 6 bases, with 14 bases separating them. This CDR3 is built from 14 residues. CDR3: CASSYPQGRDGYTF. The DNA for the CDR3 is TGTGCCAGCAGTTATCCTCAGGGGAGGGATGGCTACACCTTC.

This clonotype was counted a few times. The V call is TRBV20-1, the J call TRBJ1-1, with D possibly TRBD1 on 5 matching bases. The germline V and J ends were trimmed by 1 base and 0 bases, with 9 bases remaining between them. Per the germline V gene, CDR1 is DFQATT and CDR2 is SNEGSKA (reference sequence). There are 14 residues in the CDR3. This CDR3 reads CSARGQGVNTEAFF. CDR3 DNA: TGCAGTGCTAGAGGGCAGGGAGTGAACACTGAAGCTTTCTTT.

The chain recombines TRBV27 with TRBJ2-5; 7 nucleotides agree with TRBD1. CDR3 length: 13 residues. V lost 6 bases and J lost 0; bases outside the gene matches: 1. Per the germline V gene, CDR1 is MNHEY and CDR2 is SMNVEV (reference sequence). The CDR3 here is CASRQGNQETQYF. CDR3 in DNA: TGTGCCAGCAGACAGGGGAACCAAGAGACCCAGTACTTC.

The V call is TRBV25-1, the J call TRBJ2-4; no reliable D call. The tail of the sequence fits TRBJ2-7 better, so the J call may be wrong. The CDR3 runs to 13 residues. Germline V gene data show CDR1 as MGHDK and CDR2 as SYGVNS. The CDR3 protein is CASSVGRSHEQYF. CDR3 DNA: TGTGCCAGCAGTGTCGGCAGATCCCACGAGCAGTACTTC.

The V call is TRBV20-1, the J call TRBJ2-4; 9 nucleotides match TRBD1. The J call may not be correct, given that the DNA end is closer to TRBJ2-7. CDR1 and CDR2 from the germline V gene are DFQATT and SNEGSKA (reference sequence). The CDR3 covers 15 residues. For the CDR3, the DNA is TGCAGTGCTAGGATGGGGACAGGGTGGAGCTACGAGCAGTACTTC. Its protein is CSARMGTGWSYEQYF.

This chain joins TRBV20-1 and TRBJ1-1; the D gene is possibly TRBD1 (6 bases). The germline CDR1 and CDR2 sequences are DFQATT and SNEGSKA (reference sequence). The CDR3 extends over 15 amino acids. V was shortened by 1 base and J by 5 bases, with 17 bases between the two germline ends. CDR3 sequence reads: CSARASIQGWTEAFF. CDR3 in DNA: TGCAGTGCTAGAGCCTCGATACAGGGTTGGACTGAAGCTTTCTTT.

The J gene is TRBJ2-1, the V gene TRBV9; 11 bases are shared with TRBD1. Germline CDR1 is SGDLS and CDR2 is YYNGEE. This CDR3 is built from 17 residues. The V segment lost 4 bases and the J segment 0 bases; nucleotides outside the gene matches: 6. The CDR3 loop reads CASSPGGTGGSYNEQFF. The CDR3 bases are TGTGCCAGCAGCCCCGGAGGGACAGGGGGCTCCTACAATGAGCAGTTCTTC.

CDR3 in amino acids: CASSAGGELFF. The CDR3 coding sequence is TGTGCCAGCAGTGCCGGGGGGGAACTGTTTTTT. This chain links TRBV6-1 with TRBJ1-4; tentatively, D is TRBD1 (5 bases). Germline values: CDR1 MNHNS, CDR2 SASEGT. V lost 4 bases and J 12 bases, leaving 9 bases between the germline ends. The CDR3 consists of 11 residues.

Written as DNA, the CDR3 is TGTGCCAGCAGCCAAGGGTTGGGTTCCTACAATGAGCAGTTCTTC. It is translated as CASSQGLGSYNEQFF. This sequence joins TRBV14 and TRBJ2-1; D remains ambiguous. The CDR3 contains 15 residues. The V end lost 1 base, the J end lost 1 base, and 8 bases lay between the germline ends. Germline-derived CDR1 and CDR2 are SGHDN and FVKESK.

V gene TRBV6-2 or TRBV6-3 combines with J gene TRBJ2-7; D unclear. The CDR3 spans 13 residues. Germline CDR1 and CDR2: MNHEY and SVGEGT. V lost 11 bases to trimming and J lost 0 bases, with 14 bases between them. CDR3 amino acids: CAGVVEFSYEQYF. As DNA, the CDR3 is TGTGCCGGGGTAGTTGAATTCTCCTACGAGCAGTACTTC.

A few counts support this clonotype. The CDR3 region is CSARDLRVPEETQYF. The CDR3 DNA is TGCAGTGCTAGAGATCTGAGGGTTCCAGAAGAGACCCAGTACTTC. The chain combines TRBV20-1 with TRBJ2-5; weak D call: TRBD2 (5 bases). CDR3 length: 15 residues. Germline loops: CDR1 DFQATT, CDR2 SNEGSKA (reference sequence). With 0 bases removed from V and 3 bases from J, the gap between germline ends came to 14 bases.

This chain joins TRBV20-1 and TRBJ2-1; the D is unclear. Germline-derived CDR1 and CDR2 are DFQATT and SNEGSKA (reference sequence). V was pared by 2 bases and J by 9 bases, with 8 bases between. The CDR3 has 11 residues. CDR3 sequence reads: CSARLVFEQFF. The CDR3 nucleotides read TGCAGTGCTAGACTAGTATTTGAGCAGTTCTTC.

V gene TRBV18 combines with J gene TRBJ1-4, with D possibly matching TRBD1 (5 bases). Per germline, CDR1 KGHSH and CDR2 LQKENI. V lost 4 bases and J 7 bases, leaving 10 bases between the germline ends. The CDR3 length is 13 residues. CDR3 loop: CASSQGSGEKLFF. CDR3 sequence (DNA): TGTGCCAGCTCACAGGGGTCTGGTGAAAAACTGTTTTTT.

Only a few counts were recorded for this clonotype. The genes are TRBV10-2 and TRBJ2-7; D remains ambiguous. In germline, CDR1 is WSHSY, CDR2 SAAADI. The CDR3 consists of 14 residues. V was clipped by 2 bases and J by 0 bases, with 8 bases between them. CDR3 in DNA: TGCGCCAGCAGTGAGGACTTACTCTCCTACGAGCAGTACTTC. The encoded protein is CASSEDLLSYEQYF.

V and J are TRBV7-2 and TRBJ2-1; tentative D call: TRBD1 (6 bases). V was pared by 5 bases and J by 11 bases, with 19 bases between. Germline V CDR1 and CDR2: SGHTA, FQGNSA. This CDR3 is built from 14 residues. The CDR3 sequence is CASSRGQNVYKQFF. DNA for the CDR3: TGTGCCAGCAGCCGAGGACAGAATGTATATAAGCAGTTCTTC. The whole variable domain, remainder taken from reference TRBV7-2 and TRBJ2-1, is GAGVSQSPSNKVTEKGKDVELRCDPISGHTALYWYRQSLGQGLEFLIYFQGNSAPDKSGLPSDRFSAERTGGSVSTLTIQRTQQEDSAVYLCASSRGQNVYKQFFGPGTRLTVL.

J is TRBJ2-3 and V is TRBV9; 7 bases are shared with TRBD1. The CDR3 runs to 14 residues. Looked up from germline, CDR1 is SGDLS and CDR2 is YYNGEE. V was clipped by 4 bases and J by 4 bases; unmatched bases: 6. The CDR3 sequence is CASSLETGPDTQYF. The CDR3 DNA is TGTGCCAGCAGCCTAGAGACAGGGCCAGATACGCAGTATTTT.

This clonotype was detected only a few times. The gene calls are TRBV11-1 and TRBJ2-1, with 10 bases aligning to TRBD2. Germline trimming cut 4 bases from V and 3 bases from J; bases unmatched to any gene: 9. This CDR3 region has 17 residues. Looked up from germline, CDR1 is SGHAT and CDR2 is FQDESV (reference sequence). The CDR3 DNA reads TGTGCCAGCAGCTCCTCCAAGGGACTAGCGTACTACAATGAGCAGTTCTTC. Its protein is CASSSSKGLAYYNEQFF.

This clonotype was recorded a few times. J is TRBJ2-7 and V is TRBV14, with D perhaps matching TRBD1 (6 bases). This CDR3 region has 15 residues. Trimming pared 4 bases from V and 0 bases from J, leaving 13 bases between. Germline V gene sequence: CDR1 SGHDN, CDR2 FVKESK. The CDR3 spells CASSPRQASSYEQYF. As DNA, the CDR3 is TGTGCCAGCAGCCCAAGACAGGCAAGCTCCTACGAGCAGTACTTC.

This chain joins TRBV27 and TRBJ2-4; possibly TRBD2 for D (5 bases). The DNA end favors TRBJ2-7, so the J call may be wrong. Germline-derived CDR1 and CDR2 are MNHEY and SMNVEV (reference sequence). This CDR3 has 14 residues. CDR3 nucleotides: TGTGCCAGCAGAGCCCCGGGGAGCGGTGTCGAGCAGTACTTC. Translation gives CASRAPGSGVEQYF.